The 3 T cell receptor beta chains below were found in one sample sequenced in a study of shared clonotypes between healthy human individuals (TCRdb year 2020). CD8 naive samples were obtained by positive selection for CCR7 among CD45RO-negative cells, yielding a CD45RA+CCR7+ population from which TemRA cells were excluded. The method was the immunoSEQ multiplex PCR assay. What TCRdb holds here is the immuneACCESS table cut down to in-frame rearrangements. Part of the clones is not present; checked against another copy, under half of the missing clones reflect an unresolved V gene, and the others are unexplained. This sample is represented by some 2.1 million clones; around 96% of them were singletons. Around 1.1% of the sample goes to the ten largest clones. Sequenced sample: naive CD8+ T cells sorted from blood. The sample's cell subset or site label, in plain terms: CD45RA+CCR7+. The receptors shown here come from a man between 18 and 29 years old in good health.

CDR3 sequence reads: CASSPLAGGMQVEQFF. The CDR3 coding sequence is TGTGCCAGCAGTCCCTTAGCGGGAGGGATGCAGGTTGAGCAGTTCTTC. The V and J genes are TRBV27 and TRBJ2-1; 11 bases fit TRBD2. V lost 5 bases and J lost 9; bases outside the gene matches: 12. This CDR3 has 16 amino acids. Germline CDR1 is MNHEY and CDR2 is SMNVEV (reference sequence).

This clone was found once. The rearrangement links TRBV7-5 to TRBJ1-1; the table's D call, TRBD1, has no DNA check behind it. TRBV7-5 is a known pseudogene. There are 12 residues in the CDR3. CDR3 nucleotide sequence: TGTGCCAGAAGCACAAGGGGCCAGCATCGGGTCTTT. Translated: CARSTRGQHRVF.

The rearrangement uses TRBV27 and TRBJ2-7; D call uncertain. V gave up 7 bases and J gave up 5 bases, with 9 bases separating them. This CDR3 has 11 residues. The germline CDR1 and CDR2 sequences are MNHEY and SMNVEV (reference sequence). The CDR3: CASTSGHEQYF. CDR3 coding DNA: TGTGCCAGCACCTCTGGACACGAGCAGTACTTC.